A selection of T cell receptor beta chains follows, all from one sample in a study of T cells in Graves' hyperthyroidism and ophthalmopathy. TCRdb re-derived calls from the multiplex PCR reads in MiXCR, one entry per CDR3 protein. The sample lists approximately 420,000 distinct CDR3 sequences, approximately 14% occurring once. The sample was blood. The receptors come from a woman under 30 with Graves' hyperthyroidism. CDR3s include the opening cysteine and the closing phenylalanine or tryptophan. A D gene is named only where the DNA matches it firmly. Expanded clones get a size class; other rows say once, few or many, or leave the size out.

d_gene	j_gene	abundance	v_gene	CDR3aa	CDR3nt
NA	TRBJ1-4	few	TRBV3-1	CASSQIRGGNEKLFF	TGTGCCAGCAGCCAGATTAGGGGTGGGAATGAAAAACTGTTTTTT
TRBD1	TRBJ1-4	many	TRBV20-1	CSAWDSSATNEKLFF	TGCAGTGCTTGGGACAGCTCTGCAACTAATGAAAAACTGTTTTTT
TRBD2	TRBJ2-7	many	TRBV12-3/TRBV12-4	CASSLAYGRETYEQYF	TGTGCCAGCAGTTTAGCGTACGGGCGGGAGACCTACGAGCAGTACTTC
NA	TRBJ1-4	many	TRBV20-1	CSAWPVKNEKLFF	TGCAGTGCTTGGCCAGTTAAAAATGAAAAACTGTTTTTT
NA	TRBJ1-2	few	TRBV19	CASTPQEVGARGYGYTF	TGTGCCAGTACCCCACAGGAGGTTGGGGCTCGGGGCTATGGCTACACCTTC
NA	TRBJ1-1	many	TRBV10-3	CATQQGGDTEAFF	TGTGCCACCCAACAGGGAGGGGACACTGAAGCTTTCTTT
TRBD1	TRBJ1-5	many	TRBV28	CASSPTGDFNQPQHF	TGTGCCAGCAGTCCGACAGGGGACTTCAATCAGCCCCAGCATTTT
TRBD2	TRBJ2-3	NA	TRBV3-1	CASSRRTSGSGTDTQYF	TGTGCCAGCAGCCGCAGGACTAGCGGGAGCGGAACAGATACGCAGTATTTT
TRBD2	TRBJ2-1	many	TRBV11-3	CASSLVHLSAGGEQFF	TGTGCCAGCAGCTTAGTCCACCTCTCAGCGGGAGGAGAGCAGTTCTTC
NA	TRBJ1-1	few	TRBV6-1	CATRTAMNTEAFF	TGTGCCACCCGGACAGCCATGAACACTGAAGCTTTCTTT
TRBD2	TRBJ2-5	NA	TRBV6-1	CASTPAGGGINAETQYF	TGTGCCAGCACCCCAGCGGGAGGCGGAATTAACGCAGAGACCCAGTACTTC
TRBD2	TRBJ2-1	few	TRBV20-1	CSARDEARTSGDYNEQFF	TGCAGTGCTAGAGATGAGGCCCGGACTAGCGGGGACTACAATGAGCAGTTCTTC
NA	TRBJ2-5	many	TRBV11-2	CASSELWSSEYQETQYF	TGTGCCAGCAGCGAACTCTGGAGTAGCGAGTACCAAGAGACCCAGTACTTC
TRBD2	TRBJ2-3	many	TRBV5-6	CASSWTGTSGTDTQYF	TGTGCCAGCAGCTGGACCGGGACTAGCGGCACAGATACGCAGTATTTT
TRBD2	TRBJ2-3	many	TRBV24-1	CATSDPGLAGAGDTQYF	TGTGCCACCAGTGATCCGGGACTAGCGGGAGCGGGAGATACGCAGTATTTT
NA	TRBJ1-4	few	TRBV2	CASRWGADGTNEKLFF	TGTGCCAGCAGGTGGGGGGCCGATGGAACTAATGAAAAACTGTTTTTT
TRBD2	TRBJ2-3	many	TRBV6-1	CATLAVSTDTQYF	TGTGCCACCCTAGCGGTTAGCACAGATACGCAGTATTTT
TRBD2	TRBJ2-3	NA	TRBV11-2	CVSSSRRRSGSVSRTDTQYF	TGTGTCAGCAGCTCCCGCCGGCGTAGCGGGTCTGTCTCTCGCACAGATACGCAGTATTTT
TRBD2	TRBJ2-3	many	TRBV11-2	CASSPTGGLTDTQYF	TGTGCCAGCAGTCCTACGGGAGGGTTGACAGATACGCAGTATTTT
TRBD2	TRBJ2-1	many	TRBV11-3	CASSLTLAGDHNEQFF	TGTGCCAGCAGCTTAACCCTAGCGGGAGACCACAATGAGCAGTTCTTC
NA	TRBJ1-1	many	TRBV30	CAWSEQPNTEAFF	TGTGCCTGGAGTGAACAGCCTAACACTGAAGCTTTCTTT
NA	TRBJ1-2	NA	TRBV6-2/TRBV6-3	CASSSSENYGYTF	TGTGCCAGCAGTTCGTCCGAAAACTATGGCTACACCTTC
TRBD2	TRBJ2-1	NA	TRBV5-4	CASSQRTSGKRGEQFF	TGTGCCAGCAGCCAGCGGACTAGCGGGAAGAGGGGTGAGCAGTTCTTC
NA	TRBJ1-5	NA	TRBV15	CATSRGERNQPQHF	TGTGCCACCAGCAGAGGGGAGAGGAATCAGCCCCAGCATTTT
NA	TRBJ2-5	few	TRBV25-1	CASSSSEPFQETQYF	TGTGCCAGCAGCAGTAGCGAACCCTTTCAAGAGACCCAGTACTTC
NA	TRBJ1-2	NA	TRBV28	CASSSLGYTF	TGTGCCAGCAGTTCTCTAGGCTACACCTTC
NA	TRBJ1-2	NA	TRBV5-1	CASSLAVSGGPTNYGYTF	TGCGCCAGCAGCTTGGCCGTCTCGGGTGGGCCGACTAACTATGGCTACACCTTC
TRBD1	TRBJ1-5	many	TRBV30	CAWSGTGDQPQHF	TGTGCCTGGAGTGGGACAGGCGATCAGCCCCAGCATTTT
TRBD2	TRBJ2-7	few	TRBV20-1	CSASPGLAGAYEQYF	TGCAGTGCTAGCCCGGGACTAGCGGGAGCTTACGAGCAGTACTTC
NA	TRBJ2-5	many	TRBV20-1	CSARGSTGRETQYF	TGCAGTGCTAGAGGCTCCACCGGCAGGGAGACCCAGTACTTC
NA	TRBJ2-3	many	TRBV3-1	CASSQDVQDLLGDTQYF	TGTGCCAGCAGCCAAGATGTTCAGGACCTACTGGGAGATACGCAGTATTTT
NA	TRBJ2-7	NA	TRBV6-5	CASSYGGSVYEQYF	TGTGCCAGCAGTTACGGAGGATCCGTCTACGAGCAGTACTTC
TRBD2	TRBJ2-7	few	TRBV6-1	CASSYRLAESSYEQYF	TGTGCCAGCAGTTATCGGCTAGCGGAGAGCTCCTACGAGCAGTACTTC
NA	TRBJ1-5	NA	TRBV7-6	CASSFSEDQPQHF	TGTGCCAGCAGCTTTTCTGAGGATCAGCCCCAGCATTTT
NA	TRBJ1-1	many	TRBV7-2	CASSLVGGPNTEAFF	TGTGCCAGCAGCTTAGTTGGGGGCCCGAACACTGAAGCTTTCTTT
TRBD1	TRBJ2-3	many	TRBV2	CASTAGQGGDTQYF	TGTGCCAGCACCGCCGGACAGGGTGGGGATACGCAGTATTTT
NA	TRBJ2-1	few	TRBV5-1	CASSGSGTNYNEQFF	TGCGCCAGCAGTGGGTCCGGGACAAACTACAATGAGCAGTTCTTC